A selection of T cell receptor beta chains follows, all from one sample in a study of blood T cell repertoires in COVID-19. Assay used: immunoSEQ multiplex PCR; TCRdb lists only in-frame clones, some missing. The sample holds over 100,000 clones, around 87% seen once. Sequencing used peripheral blood. The receptors stem from a middle-aged man with acute or convalescent COVID-19. CDR3s include the opening cysteine and the closing phenylalanine or tryptophan. The D gene is left open where the match is weak. Size is omitted from some rows. Given values are once, few, many or a class for expanded clones.

14	TRBV5-1	TRBJ2-2	NA	few	CASSFGNPTGELFF	TGCGCCAGCAGCTTTGGCAACCCCACCGGGGAGCTGTTTTTT
18	TRBV28	TRBJ1-5	TRBD1	once	CASSNTGGSKGSNQPQHF	TGTGCCAGCAGCAACACAGGGGGCAGTAAGGGAAGCAATCAGCCCCAGCATTTT
16	TRBV27	TRBJ1-2	TRBD1	NA	CASSAQSTGTGAGYTF	TGTGCCAGCAGCGCCCAATCAACCGGGACAGGGGCTGGCTACACCTTC
17	TRBV5-5	TRBJ1-1	TRBD1	NA	CASSLYGTGSMNTEAFF	TGTGCCAGCAGCTTGTATGGGACAGGGTCCATGAACACTGAAGCTTTCTTT
15	TRBV5-1	TRBJ2-1	TRBD1	NA	CASSWNRGRDNEQFF	TGCGCCAGCAGCTGGAACAGGGGGCGGGACAATGAGCAGTTCTTC
14	TRBV7-8	TRBJ2-7	TRBD2	NA	CASSPDSGSYKQYF	TGTGCCAGCAGCCCGGATAGCGGGAGTTATAAGCAGTACTTC
15	TRBV24-1	TRBJ2-7	TRBD2	NA	CATSVVIGGRWYWYF	TGTGCCACCAGTGTTGTTATCGGCGGGAGATGGTACTGGTACTTC
13	TRBV2	TRBJ2-2	NA	NA	CASNLVDTGELFF	TGTGCCAGCAACTTGGTTGACACCGGGGAGCTGTTTTTT
15	TRBV28	TRBJ1-2	TRBD1	once	CASSLIGSRGQGYTF	TGTGCCAGCAGTTTAATCGGCAGCAGGGGGCAGGGCTACACCTTC
16	TRBV9	TRBJ2-7	TRBD2	NA	CASSVGWAGEYGEQYF	TGTGCCAGCAGCGTAGGATGGGCGGGGGAGTATGGGGAGCAGTACTTC
13	TRBV10-2	TRBJ1-1	NA	NA	CASTPAGVTEAFF	TGCGCCAGCACCCCGGCGGGTGTCACTGAAGCTTTCTTT
16	TRBV4-2	TRBJ2-1	TRBD2	NA	CASSQGLAGIVPEQFF	TGTGCCAGCAGCCAAGGGCTAGCGGGAATCGTACCTGAGCAGTTCTTC
15	TRBV5-1	TRBJ2-1	TRBD1	NA	CASTPGTVSYNEQFF	TGCGCCAGCACCCCCGGGACAGTAAGTTACAATGAGCAGTTCTTC
13	TRBV30	TRBJ2-1	NA	NA	CAYRTDSYNEQFF	TGTGCCTACCGGACAGACTCCTACAATGAGCAGTTCTTC